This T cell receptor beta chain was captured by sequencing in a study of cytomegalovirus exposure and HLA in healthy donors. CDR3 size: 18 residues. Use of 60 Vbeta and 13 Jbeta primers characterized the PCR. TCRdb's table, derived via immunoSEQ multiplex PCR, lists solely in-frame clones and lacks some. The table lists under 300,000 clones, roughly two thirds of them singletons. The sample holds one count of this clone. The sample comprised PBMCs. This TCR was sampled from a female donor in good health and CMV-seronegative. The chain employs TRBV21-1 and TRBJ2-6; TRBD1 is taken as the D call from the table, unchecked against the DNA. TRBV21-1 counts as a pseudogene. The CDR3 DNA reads TGTGCCAGCAGCATTGACAGGAGAGAGGGCTCTGGGGCCAACGTCCTGACTTTC. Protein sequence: CASSIDRREGSGANVLTF.